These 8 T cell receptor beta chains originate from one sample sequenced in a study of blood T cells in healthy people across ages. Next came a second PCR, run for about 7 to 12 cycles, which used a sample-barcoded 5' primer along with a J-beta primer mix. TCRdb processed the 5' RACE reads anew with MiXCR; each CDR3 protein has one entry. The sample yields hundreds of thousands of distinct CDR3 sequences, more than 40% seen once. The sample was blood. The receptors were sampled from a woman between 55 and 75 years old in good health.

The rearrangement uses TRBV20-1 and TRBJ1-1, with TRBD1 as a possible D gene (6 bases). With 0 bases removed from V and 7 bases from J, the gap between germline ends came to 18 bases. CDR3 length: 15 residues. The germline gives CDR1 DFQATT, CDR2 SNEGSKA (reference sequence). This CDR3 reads CSARERVQIRGEAFF. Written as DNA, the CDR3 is TGCAGTGCTAGAGAACGGGTACAGATCAGGGGTGAAGCTTTCTTT.

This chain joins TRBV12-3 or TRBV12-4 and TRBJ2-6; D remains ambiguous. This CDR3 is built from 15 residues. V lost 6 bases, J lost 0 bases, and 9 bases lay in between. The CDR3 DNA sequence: TGTGCCAGCAGGCCTCACGGCTCTGGGGCCAACGTCCTGACTTTC. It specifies CASRPHGSGANVLTF.

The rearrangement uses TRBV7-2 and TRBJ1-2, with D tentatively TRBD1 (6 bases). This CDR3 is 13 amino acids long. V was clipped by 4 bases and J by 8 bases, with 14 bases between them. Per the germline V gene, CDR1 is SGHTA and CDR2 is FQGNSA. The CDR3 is CASSSSGDGGYTF. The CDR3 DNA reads TGTGCCAGCAGCTCGTCAGGGGACGGCGGCTACACCTTC.

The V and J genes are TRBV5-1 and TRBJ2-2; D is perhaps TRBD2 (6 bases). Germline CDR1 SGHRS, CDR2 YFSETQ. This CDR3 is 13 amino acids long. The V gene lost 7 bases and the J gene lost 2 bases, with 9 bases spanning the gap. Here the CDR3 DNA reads TGCGCCAGCGGTAGCGGAAACACCGGGGAGCTGTTTTTT. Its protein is CASGSGNTGELFF. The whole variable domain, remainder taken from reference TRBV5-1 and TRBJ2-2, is KAGVTQTPRYLIKTRGQQVTLSCSPISGHRSVSWYQQTPGQGLQFLFEYFSETQRNKGNFPGRFSGRQFSNSRSEMNVSTLELGDSALYLCASGSGNTGELFFGEGSRLTVL.

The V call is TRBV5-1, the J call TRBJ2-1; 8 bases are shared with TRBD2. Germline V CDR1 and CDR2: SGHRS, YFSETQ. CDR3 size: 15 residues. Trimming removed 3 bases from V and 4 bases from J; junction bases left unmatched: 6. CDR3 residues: CASSSVAGRYNEQFF. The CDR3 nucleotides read TGCGCCAGCAGCTCGGTAGCGGGAAGGTACAATGAGCAGTTCTTC.

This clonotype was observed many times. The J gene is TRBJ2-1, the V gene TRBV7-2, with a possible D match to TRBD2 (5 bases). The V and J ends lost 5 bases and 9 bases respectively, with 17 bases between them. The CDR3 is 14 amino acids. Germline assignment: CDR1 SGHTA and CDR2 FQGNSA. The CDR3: CASSEDGNRGEQFF. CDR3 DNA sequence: TGTGCCAGCAGCGAGGACGGGAATCGTGGTGAGCAGTTCTTC.

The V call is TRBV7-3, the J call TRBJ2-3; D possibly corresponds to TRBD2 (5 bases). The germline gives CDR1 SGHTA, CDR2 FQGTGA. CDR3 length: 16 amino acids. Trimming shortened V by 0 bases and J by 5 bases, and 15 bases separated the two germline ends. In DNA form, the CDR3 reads TGTGCCAGCAGCTTAACTCAGCGGACGGCGGTAGATACGCAGTATTTT. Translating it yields CASSLTQRTAVDTQYF.

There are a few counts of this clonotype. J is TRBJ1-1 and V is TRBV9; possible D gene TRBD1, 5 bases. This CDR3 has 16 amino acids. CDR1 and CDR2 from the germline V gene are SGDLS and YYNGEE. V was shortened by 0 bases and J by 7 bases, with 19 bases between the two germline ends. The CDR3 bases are TGTGCCAGCAGCGTAGGGCCGAGTAGAGGGGAAGATGAAGCTTTCTTT. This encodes CASSVGPSRGEDEAFF.